The clone carrying this T cell receptor (beta chain) was counted between two and nine times. The sample has other DNA sequences that encode this CDR3 too. These data come from a study of cytomegalovirus exposure and HLA in healthy donors. Whole-study context: From 190 million or so T cells, an earlier analysis saw approximately 120 million unique TCR beta sequences.

Amplification used 60 Vbeta primers and 13 Jbeta primers. Data came from immunoSEQ multiplex PCR; TCRdb stores just in-frame clones and leaves some out. The table has about 150,000 clones, approximately 79% seen once. This CDR3 contains 15 residues. Germline V gene sequence: CDR1 SGHVS, CDR2 FQNEAQ. The V and J ends lost 3 bases and 0 bases respectively, with 9 bases between them. The clonotype comes from a man aged 45-65 years in good health and CMV-seropositive. The sequenced material came from PBMCs. The gene calls are TRBV7-8 and TRBJ2-1, with a weak D call TRBD2 (6 bases). CDR3 protein: CASSFSSASYNEQFF. The DNA for the CDR3 is TGTGCCAGCAGCTTTTCTAGCGCCTCCTACAATGAGCAGTTCTTC.